A selection of T cell receptor beta chains follows, all from one sample in a study of molecular identifiers for immune sequencing clone quantification. TCRdb fed the PCR reads into MiXCR, producing one record per CDR3 protein. The sample shows 65,000 or so distinct CDR3 sequences, around 18% of them seen only once. Sequencing was performed on naive CD8+ T cells from blood, with Jurkat cell RNA spiked in. The receptors derive from a human donor in good health. Some libraries in this study had Jurkat cell RNA spiked in. The CDR3 runs from the conserved cysteine through the conserved F or W. Each record gives: J gene, V gene, CDR3 protein.

j_gene: TRBJ1-5
v_gene: TRBV27
CDR3aa: CASSLINQPQHF

j_gene: TRBJ2-7
v_gene: TRBV11-2
CDR3aa: CASSPTGGLGYEQYF

j_gene: TRBJ1-1
v_gene: TRBV25-1
CDR3aa: CASSAGEAEAFF

j_gene: TRBJ2-2
v_gene: TRBV7-8
CDR3aa: CASSGRVGTEDTGELFF

j_gene: TRBJ2-5
v_gene: TRBV5-1
CDR3aa: CASSPEVAGQEAQYF

j_gene: TRBJ2-1
v_gene: TRBV2
CDR3aa: CASSTTFGKNANEQFF

j_gene: TRBJ2-7
v_gene: TRBV29-1
CDR3aa: CSVDAAGKGYEQYF

j_gene: TRBJ1-5
v_gene: TRBV19
CDR3aa: CASISGGSNQPQHF

j_gene: TRBJ2-7
v_gene: TRBV29-1
CDR3aa: CSVVKTDAYEQYF

j_gene: TRBJ2-7
v_gene: TRBV27
CDR3aa: CASSLQAGTSSYEQYF

j_gene: TRBJ1-5
v_gene: TRBV19
CDR3aa: CASSIGGGSNQPQHF

j_gene: TRBJ2-7
v_gene: TRBV27
CDR3aa: CASSPSLGLLTYEQYF

j_gene: TRBJ2-7
v_gene: TRBV28
CDR3aa: CASSLPDYPYEQYF

j_gene: TRBJ2-2
v_gene: TRBV7-9
CDR3aa: CASTSPAGGIGELFF

j_gene: TRBJ2-1
v_gene: TRBV29-1
CDR3aa: CSVVPSEINEQFF

j_gene: TRBJ2-3
v_gene: TRBV7-2
CDR3aa: CASSLGGGKGTDTQYF

j_gene: TRBJ2-1
v_gene: TRBV27
CDR3aa: CASSWTPGVEQFF

j_gene: TRBJ2-3
v_gene: TRBV20-1
CDR3aa: CSARDPGTSGRYTDTQYF

j_gene: TRBJ1-5
v_gene: TRBV7-2
CDR3aa: CANSPEEGQPQHF

j_gene: TRBJ1-6
v_gene: TRBV20-1
CDR3aa: CSARDLGQYNSPLHF

j_gene: TRBJ2-1
v_gene: TRBV11-2
CDR3aa: CASSLTDEQFF

j_gene: TRBJ2-7
v_gene: TRBV29-1
CDR3aa: CSVPGTYEQYF

j_gene: TRBJ2-5
v_gene: TRBV14
CDR3aa: CASSHPDSGQETQYF

j_gene: TRBJ2-7
v_gene: TRBV6-4
CDR3aa: CASSDSNRDRGPYEQYF

j_gene: TRBJ1-2
v_gene: TRBV10-2
CDR3aa: CASSESWGGPNYGYTF

j_gene: TRBJ2-7
v_gene: TRBV5-6
CDR3aa: CASSGITYEQYF

j_gene: TRBJ2-7
v_gene: TRBV19
CDR3aa: CASSIADTYEQYF

j_gene: TRBJ2-7
v_gene: TRBV6-5
CDR3aa: CASTGGFPYEQYF

j_gene: TRBJ2-3
v_gene: TRBV7-9
CDR3aa: CASSFERESTDTQYF

j_gene: TRBJ2-1
v_gene: TRBV10-3
CDR3aa: CAISESIFNEQFF

j_gene: TRBJ1-5
v_gene: TRBV4-1
CDR3aa: CASSIGGLSNQPQHF

j_gene: TRBJ2-7
v_gene: TRBV10-2
CDR3aa: CASSDASGYEQYF

j_gene: TRBJ2-7
v_gene: TRBV10-3
CDR3aa: CATEGARDSHEQYF

j_gene: TRBJ2-2
v_gene: TRBV7-9
CDR3aa: CASSFPDRSENTGELFF

j_gene: TRBJ2-3
v_gene: TRBV7-9
CDR3aa: CASSLLGNGADTQYF

j_gene: TRBJ1-2
v_gene: TRBV20-1
CDR3aa: CSARDPLQGLDGYTF

j_gene: TRBJ1-5
v_gene: TRBV6-6
CDR3aa: CASSPSGGRNQPQHF

j_gene: TRBJ2-5
v_gene: TRBV28
CDR3aa: CASRIAGVRSETQYF

j_gene: TRBJ1-1
v_gene: TRBV20-1
CDR3aa: CSATGHQGTEAFF

j_gene: TRBJ2-3
v_gene: TRBV20-1
CDR3aa: CSAGLDSRGDTDTQYF

j_gene: TRBJ2-7
v_gene: TRBV7-9
CDR3aa: CASSFFSGVTYEQYF

j_gene: TRBJ2-7
v_gene: TRBV6-5
CDR3aa: CASSYPGNNEQYF

j_gene: TRBJ2-1
v_gene: TRBV11-3
CDR3aa: CASSPRREGSGSSYNEQFF

j_gene: TRBJ1-5
v_gene: TRBV19
CDR3aa: CASTPTIASGQPQHF

j_gene: TRBJ2-1
v_gene: TRBV11-3
CDR3aa: CASSVRDYEQFF

j_gene: TRBJ2-3
v_gene: TRBV7-9
CDR3aa: CASSFYPIAASTDTQYF

j_gene: TRBJ2-5
v_gene: TRBV30
CDR3aa: CAWSVGAGPETRYF

j_gene: TRBJ2-3
v_gene: TRBV6-2/TRBV6-3
CDR3aa: CASSHRDTDTTDTQYF

j_gene: TRBJ2-7
v_gene: TRBV6-2/TRBV6-3
CDR3aa: CASSYSVGQLLTRQYF

j_gene: TRBJ1-1
v_gene: TRBV7-8
CDR3aa: CASSPSGTEAFF

j_gene: TRBJ2-7
v_gene: TRBV29-1
CDR3aa: CSVEGGRDYEQYF

j_gene: TRBJ1-1
v_gene: TRBV7-8
CDR3aa: CASKGLGPTEAFF

j_gene: TRBJ1-5
v_gene: TRBV28
CDR3aa: CASSPRGAGNQPQHF